The T cell receptor beta chain under discussion was sequenced for a study of cytomegalovirus exposure and HLA in healthy donors. This table comes from immunoSEQ multiplex PCR, and its TCRdb copy is limited to in-frame clones, with some not included. The sample shows about 250,000 clones, roughly 89% of them seen only once. Unmatched junction bases numbered 10, after V lost 4 bases and J lost 8 bases. This CDR3 comprises 16 residues. Germline V gene data show CDR1 as SGHTA and CDR2 as FQGNSA. The TCR was taken from a man between 18 and 35 years old in good health and CMV-seronegative. J is TRBJ2-7 and V is TRBV7-2; 14 bases align to TRBD2. The specimen sequenced was PBMCs. For the CDR3, the DNA is TGTGCCAGCAGCTCCGGACTAGCGGGGGGAGGTGGGAAGCAGTACTTC. Translation: CASSSGLAGGGGKQYF.